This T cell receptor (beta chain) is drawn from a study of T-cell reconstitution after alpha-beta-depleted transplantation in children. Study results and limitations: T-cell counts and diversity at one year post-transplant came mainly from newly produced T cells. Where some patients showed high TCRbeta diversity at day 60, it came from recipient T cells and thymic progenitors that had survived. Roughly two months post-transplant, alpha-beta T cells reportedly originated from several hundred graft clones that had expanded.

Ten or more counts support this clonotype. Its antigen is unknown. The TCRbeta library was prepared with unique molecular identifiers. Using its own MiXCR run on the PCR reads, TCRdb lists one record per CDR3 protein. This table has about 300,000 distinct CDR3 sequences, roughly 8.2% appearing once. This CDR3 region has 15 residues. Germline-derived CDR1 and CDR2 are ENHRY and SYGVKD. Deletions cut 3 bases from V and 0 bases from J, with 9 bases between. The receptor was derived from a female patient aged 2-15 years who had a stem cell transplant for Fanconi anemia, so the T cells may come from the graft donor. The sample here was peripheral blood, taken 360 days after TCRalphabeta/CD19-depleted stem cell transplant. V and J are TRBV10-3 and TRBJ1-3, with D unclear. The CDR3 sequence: CAISDRTFSGNTIYF. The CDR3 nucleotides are TGTGCCATCAGTGATAGGACCTTCTCTGGAAACACCATATATTTT.